This passage covers 23 T cell receptor beta chains from one sample sequenced in a study of Ad26.COV2.S vaccination and SARS-CoV-2 variants. Clones were sequenced by immunoSEQ multiplex PCR, and TCRdb holds only the in-frame ones, with some missing. Here the sample spans some 350,000 clones, 85% to 90% being singletons. Treatment defined: around 19 received Ad26.COV2.S at low or high dose, single or two shots; about 5 received placebo; per-sample allocation not given. Collection of samples fell on day 63 after the first vaccine or placebo injection. The sequencing used peripheral blood, collected in a trial of Ad26.COV2.S vaccine versus placebo. The origin of the receptors is a person between 18 and 65 years old who received the Ad26.COV2.S COVID-19 vaccine or a placebo.

The chain has TRBV11-2 and TRBJ1-1, with D perhaps TRBD1 (6 bases). This CDR3 spans 17 amino acids. CDR1 and CDR2 from the germline V gene are SGHAT and FQNNGV. Trimming pared 6 bases from V and 0 bases from J, leaving 20 bases between. CDR3 coding DNA: TGTGCCAGCAGATCATTAAGGGGGACCCGGGTGAACACTGAAGCTTTCTTT. This translates into CASRSLRGTRVNTEAFF. Looking up the rest from reference TRBV11-2 and TRBJ1-1 gives the full variable domain: EAGVAQSPRYKIIEKRQSVAFWCNPISGHATLYWYQQILGQGPKLLIQFQNNGVVDDSQLPKDRFSAERLKGVDSTLKIQPAKLEDSAVYLCASRSLRGTRVNTEAFFGQGTRLTVV.

The gene calls are TRBV5-6 and TRBJ1-2; no clear D. Germline CDR1 SGHDT, CDR2 YYEEEE. This CDR3 has 16 amino acids. Between the trimmed V and J ends, which lost 0 bases and 2 bases, there was a span of 14 bases. CDR3 bases: TGTGCCAGCAGCTTGGGAATCCAGGATAGGAACTATGGCTACACCTTC. Its translation: CASSLGIQDRNYGYTF.

V usage is TRBV19 and J usage is TRBJ1-5; the D is unclear. V lost 7 bases to trimming and J lost 2 bases, with 9 bases between them. The CDR3 runs 13 residues. The germline CDR1 and CDR2 sequences are LNHDA and SQIVND (reference sequence). Here the CDR3 reads CASTQAGNQPQHF. CDR3 DNA: TGTGCCAGTACACAAGCCGGCAATCAGCCCCAGCATTTT.

This sequence joins TRBV5-1 and TRBJ2-3; 7 bases map to TRBD2. The V segment lost 0 bases and the J segment 0 bases; nucleotides outside the gene matches: 7. CDR1 and CDR2 from the germline V gene are SGHRS and YFSETQ. The CDR3 runs 17 residues. CDR3 protein: CASSLARTGGSTDTQYF. CDR3 coding DNA: TGCGCCAGCAGCTTGGCCCGTACCGGGGGGAGCACAGATACGCAGTATTTT.

The chain recombines TRBV4-2 with TRBJ1-2; 9 nucleotides align to TRBD1. The CDR3 consists of 17 residues. V gave up 0 bases and J gave up 1 base; unmatched junction bases: 6. Germline CDR1 and CDR2: LGHNA and YNFKEQ. The CDR3 nucleotides are TGTGCCAGCAGCCAAGACCTAGGGACAGGGCTTAACTATGGCTACACCTTC. This codes for CASSQDLGTGLNYGYTF.

This clone has only a few counts. The gene calls are TRBV7-2 and TRBJ1-5, with D maybe TRBD1 (6 bases). Trimming removed 7 bases from V and 0 bases from J, with 13 bases in between. CDR3 size: 15 residues. Germline loops: CDR1 SGHTA, CDR2 FQGNSA. CDR3 coding DNA: TGTGCCAGCACCCTCACAGGGTATAGCAATCAGCCCCAGCATTTT. Encoded protein: CASTLTGYSNQPQHF.

J is TRBJ1-5 and V is TRBV6-2 or TRBV6-3; unclear D gene. The germline CDR1 and CDR2 sequences are MNHEY and SVGEGT. This CDR3 is 13 amino acids long. The germline V and J ends were trimmed by 3 bases and 4 bases, with 7 bases remaining between them. CDR3 nucleotide sequence: TGTGCCAGCAGTTATGCGGGTAATCAGCCCCAGCATTTT. Amino acid sequence: CASSYAGNQPQHF.

This chain uses TRBV18 with TRBJ2-3, with 7 bases aligning to TRBD2. Per the germline V gene, CDR1 is KGHSH and CDR2 is LQKENI. There are 16 residues in the CDR3. The trim removed 1 base at V and 2 bases at J, leaving 6 bases unmatched. The DNA of the CDR3 is TGTGCCAGCTCACCACAACGTGCGGGAGACACAGATACGCAGTATTTT. It is translated as CASSPQRAGDTDTQYF.

V gene TRBV7-2 combines with J gene TRBJ2-1, with 7 bases matching TRBD1. In germline, CDR1 is SGHTA, CDR2 FQGNSA. J gave up 9 bases and V 8 bases, and 13 bases lay outside the gene matches. The CDR3 totals 14 residues. This CDR3 reads CASLDRQGPREQFF. The CDR3 DNA follows: TGTGCCAGCCTTGACCGACAGGGCCCCCGTGAGCAGTTCTTC.

V is TRBV23-1 and J is TRBJ1-1; D call uncertain. TRBV23-1 is flagged as an ORF with uncertain function. The CDR3 contains 11 residues. V gave up 7 bases and J gave up 6 bases, with 9 bases separating them. This CDR3 is CASKGSAEAFF. The CDR3 DNA follows: TGCGCCAGCAAAGGGTCTGCTGAAGCTTTCTTT.

The chain is built from TRBV6-2 or TRBV6-3 and TRBJ2-7, with D perhaps TRBD1 or TRBD2 (6 bases each). Trimming cost V 0 bases and J 1 base, with 16 bases left between them. The CDR3 totals 17 residues. Germline-derived CDR1 and CDR2 are MNHEY and SVGEGT. The CDR3 reads CASSYSNLGGLSYEQYF. The CDR3, as DNA: TGTGCCAGCAGTTACTCGAATCTGGGGGGCTTGTCCTACGAGCAGTACTTC.

V is TRBV19 and J is TRBJ1-1, with D unclear. Looked up from germline, CDR1 is LNHDA and CDR2 is SQIVND (reference sequence). Trimming took 7 bases from V and 4 from J, leaving 16 bases between them. This CDR3 region has 14 residues. The chain's CDR3 is CASTLTFWGTEAFF. In DNA form, the CDR3 reads TGTGCCAGTACCCTCACCTTTTGGGGCACTGAAGCTTTCTTT.

The rearrangement joins TRBV7-2 to TRBJ1-5; D remains ambiguous. This CDR3 is 16 amino acids long. Germline CDR1 SGHTA, CDR2 FQGNSA. Trimming cost V 5 bases and J 1 base, with 15 bases left between them. CDR3 amino acids: CASSPGGILSNQPQHF. The CDR3 nucleotides are TGTGCCAGCAGCCCGGGAGGGATCTTGAGCAATCAGCCCCAGCATTTT.

V and J are TRBV6-4 and TRBJ1-4; D is unresolved. The CDR3 loop spans 13 amino acids. V was pared by 10 bases and J by 0 bases, with 9 bases between. Germline values: CDR1 MRHNA, CDR2 SNTAGT. The CDR3 protein is CAKTIATNEKLFF. The CDR3 nucleotides are TGTGCCAAGACCATTGCAACTAATGAAAAACTGTTTTTT.

The chain uses TRBV18 and TRBJ1-1, with D unclear. The V gene's germline CDR1 is KGHSH and CDR2 LQKENI. The CDR3 is 15 residues long. The germline V and J ends were trimmed by 2 bases and 1 base, with 11 bases remaining between them. CDR3 region: CASSPSSRTNTEAFF. The CDR3 DNA follows: TGTGCCAGCTCACCAAGTTCACGGACGAACACTGAAGCTTTCTTT. The whole variable domain, remainder taken from reference TRBV18 and TRBJ1-1, is NAGVMQNPRHLVRRRGQEARLRCSPMKGHSHVYWYRQLPEEGLKFMVYLQKENIIDESGMPKERFSAEFPKEGPSILRIQQVVRGDSAAYFCASSPSSRTNTEAFFGQGTRLTVV.

The CDR3: CASSQFGGAALYEKLFF. The CDR3 DNA follows: TGCGCCAGCAGTCAATTCGGGGGAGCAGCACTTTATGAAAAACTGTTTTTT. This chain uses TRBV23-1 with TRBJ1-4; TRBD1 might be the D (5 bases). TRBV23-1 is designated an ORF whose function remains uncertain. The V gene lost 1 base and the J gene lost 6 bases, with 18 bases spanning the gap. The CDR3 runs 17 residues.

The chain is built from TRBV19 and TRBJ2-2; D could derive from TRBD1 or TRBD2 (6 bases each). Deletions cut 8 bases from V and 0 bases from J, with 13 bases between. The germline gives CDR1 LNHDA, CDR2 SQIVND (reference sequence). This CDR3 has 15 residues. This chain's CDR3 is CASRQRGANTGELFF. CDR3 nucleotide sequence: TGTGCCAGTCGCCAAAGGGGGGCGAACACCGGGGAGCTGTTTTTT.

A few counts support this clone. The J gene is TRBJ2-1, the V gene TRBV27, with unresolved D. The germline V gene encodes CDR1 MNHEY and CDR2 SMNVEV (reference sequence). The CDR3 runs 18 residues. V shed 8 bases and J shed 5 bases, with 28 bases lying between them. This CDR3 is CASAVARTLPARHNEQFF. The CDR3 DNA sequence: TGTGCCAGCGCCGTGGCTAGAACCCTTCCCGCGCGTCACAATGAGCAGTTCTTC.

This rearrangement joins TRBV7-9 to TRBJ2-2; 10 bases are shared with TRBD2. This CDR3 region has 16 residues. V trimming: 5 bases; J trimming: 9 bases; junction bases outside the gene matches: 12. Germline CDR1 is SEHNR and CDR2 is FQNEAQ (reference sequence). The CDR3 reads CASSPAWGLANRELFF. The CDR3 DNA reads as TGTGCCAGCAGCCCCGCGTGGGGACTAGCGAACAGGGAGCTGTTTTTT.

V usage is TRBV5-4 and J usage is TRBJ2-3; 7 bases are a match to TRBD2. Trimming removed 0 bases from V and 1 base from J; junction bases left unmatched: 5. Looked up from germline, CDR1 is SGHNT and CDR2 is YYREEE (reference sequence). This CDR3 has 16 amino acids. The CDR3 spells CASSLGGGGGTDTQYF. Written as DNA, the CDR3 is TGTGCCAGCAGCTTGGGCGGGGGAGGTGGCACAGATACGCAGTATTTT.

This sequence joins TRBV11-3 and TRBJ2-1, with 7 bases that match TRBD1. Germline V lookup: CDR1 SGHNT, CDR2 YENEEA. The trim removed 4 bases at V and 9 bases at J, leaving 3 bases unmatched. The CDR3 covers 12 residues. The CDR3 nucleotides read TGTGCCAGCAGCTCTGGGACAGCTGAGCAGTTCTTC. Protein: CASSSGTAEQFF.

The chain is built from TRBV27 and TRBJ2-7; no firm D call. Germline V CDR1 and CDR2: MNHEY, SMNVEV (reference sequence). Trimming left V 2 bases short and J 7 bases short, with 18 bases between. This CDR3 comprises 15 residues. The CDR3 DNA sequence: TGTGCCAGCAGTTTAGGTTCTAAGGGTCGATGGGAGCAGTACGTC. It yields the protein CASSLGSKGRWEQYV.

V usage is TRBV11-3 and J usage is TRBJ2-5; TRBD1 matches 8 bases. Germline CDR1 reads SGHNT; CDR2 reads YENEEA. The CDR3 is made up of 17 amino acids. V was clipped by 3 bases and J by 5 bases; unmatched bases: 14. As DNA, the CDR3 is TGTGCCAGCAGCTTCAATCCGCAGGGGGCATTTGTCGAGACCCAGTACTTC. Translation gives CASSFNPQGAFVETQYF.